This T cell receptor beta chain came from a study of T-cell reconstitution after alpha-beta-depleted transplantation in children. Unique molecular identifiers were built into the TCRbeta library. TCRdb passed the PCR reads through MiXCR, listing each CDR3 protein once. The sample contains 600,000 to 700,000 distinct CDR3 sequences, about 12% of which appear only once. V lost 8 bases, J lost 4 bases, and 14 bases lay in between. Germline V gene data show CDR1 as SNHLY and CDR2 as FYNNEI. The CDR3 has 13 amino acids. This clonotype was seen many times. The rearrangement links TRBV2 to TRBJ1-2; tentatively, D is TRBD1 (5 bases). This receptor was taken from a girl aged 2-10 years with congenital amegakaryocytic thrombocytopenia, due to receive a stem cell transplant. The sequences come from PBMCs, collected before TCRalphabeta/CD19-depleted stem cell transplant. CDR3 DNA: TGTGCCAGCCTACAGGTATCTGGCTATGGCTACACCTTC. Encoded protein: CASLQVSGYGYTF.